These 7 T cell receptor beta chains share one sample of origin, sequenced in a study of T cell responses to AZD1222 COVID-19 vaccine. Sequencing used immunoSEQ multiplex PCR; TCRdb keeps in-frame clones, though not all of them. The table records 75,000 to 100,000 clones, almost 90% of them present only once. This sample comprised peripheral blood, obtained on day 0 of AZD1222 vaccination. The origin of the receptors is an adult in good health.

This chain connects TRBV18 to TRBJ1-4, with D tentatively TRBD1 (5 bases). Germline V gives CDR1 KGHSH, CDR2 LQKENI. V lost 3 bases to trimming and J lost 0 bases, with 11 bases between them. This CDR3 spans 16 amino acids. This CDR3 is CASSPVTGTTNEKLFF. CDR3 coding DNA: TGTGCCAGCTCACCCGTCACAGGAACAACTAATGAAAAACTGTTTTTT. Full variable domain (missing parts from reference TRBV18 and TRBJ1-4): NAGVMQNPRHLVRRRGQEARLRCSPMKGHSHVYWYRQLPEEGLKFMVYLQKENIIDESGMPKERFSAEFPKEGPSILRIQQVVRGDSAAYFCASSPVTGTTNEKLFFGSGTQLSVL.

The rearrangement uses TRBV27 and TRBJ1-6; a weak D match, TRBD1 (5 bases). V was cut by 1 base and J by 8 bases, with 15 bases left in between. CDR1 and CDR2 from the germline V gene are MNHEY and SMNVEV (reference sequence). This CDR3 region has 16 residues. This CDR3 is CASSLLTGDRYSPLHF. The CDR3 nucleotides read TGTGCCAGCAGTTTATTGACCGGTGACAGATATTCACCCCTCCACTTT.

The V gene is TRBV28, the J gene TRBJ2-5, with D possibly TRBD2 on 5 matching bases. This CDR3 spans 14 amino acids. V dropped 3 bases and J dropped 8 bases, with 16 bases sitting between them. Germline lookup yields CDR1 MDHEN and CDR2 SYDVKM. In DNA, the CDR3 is TGTGCCAGCAGTTTGCGAGGGCCCCTAGGTACCCAGTACTTC. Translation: CASSLRGPLGTQYF.

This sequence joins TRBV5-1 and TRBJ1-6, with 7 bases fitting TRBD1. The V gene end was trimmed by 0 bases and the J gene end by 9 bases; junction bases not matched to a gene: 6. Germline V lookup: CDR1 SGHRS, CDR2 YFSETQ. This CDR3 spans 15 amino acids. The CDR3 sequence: CASSLVGRGLSPLHF. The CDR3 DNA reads TGCGCCAGCAGCTTGGTGGGGAGGGGGCTTTCACCCCTCCACTTT.

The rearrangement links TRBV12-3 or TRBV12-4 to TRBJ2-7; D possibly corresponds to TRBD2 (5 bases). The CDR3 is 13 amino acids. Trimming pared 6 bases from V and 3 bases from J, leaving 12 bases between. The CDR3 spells CASSQLRGYEQYF. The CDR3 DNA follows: TGTGCCAGCAGCCAACTTCGGGGCTACGAGCAGTACTTC.

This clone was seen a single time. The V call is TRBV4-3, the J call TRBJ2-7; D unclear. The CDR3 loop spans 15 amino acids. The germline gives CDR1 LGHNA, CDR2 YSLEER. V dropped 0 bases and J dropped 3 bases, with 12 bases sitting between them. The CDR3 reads CASSQEYGLIYEQYF. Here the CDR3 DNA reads TGCGCCAGCAGCCAAGAGTATGGGCTGATCTACGAGCAGTACTTC.

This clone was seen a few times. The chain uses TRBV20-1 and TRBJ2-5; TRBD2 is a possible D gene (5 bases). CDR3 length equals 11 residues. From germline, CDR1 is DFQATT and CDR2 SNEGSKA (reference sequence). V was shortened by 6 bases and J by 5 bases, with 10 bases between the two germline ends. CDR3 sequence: CSATRGETQYF. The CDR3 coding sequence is TGCAGTGCGACCCGAGGGGAGACCCAGTACTTC.